This TCR beta chain was sequenced during a study of T cell responses to AZD1222 COVID-19 vaccine. The table came from immunoSEQ multiplex PCR; TCRdb's copy has only in-frame clones and leaves some out. The sample gives about 100,000 clones, about 90% of which show up once; about 1.5% is in the top ten. Overall study results and limits: Donors were largely white British and mainly female; clonal diversity was possibly underestimated. Unmutated regions of variants are reportedly targeted by nearly half of spike-specific TCRs.

The CDR3 loop spans 15 amino acids. The germline CDR1 and CDR2 sequences are LNHDA and SQIVND (reference sequence). V lost 3 bases and J lost 4, with 13 bases in between. In the case of this clone: Its antigen is still unknown.

The TCR originated in an adult in good health. Material: peripheral blood, obtained on day 0 of AZD1222 vaccination. This rearrangement joins TRBV19 to TRBJ2-1; D possibly uses TRBD1 or TRBD2 (6 bases each). The CDR3 DNA follows: TGTGCCAGTAGTATGGGGCTAGGGGGGTACAATGAGCAGTTCTTC. Its translation: CASSMGLGGYNEQFF.